This is a list of T cell receptor beta chains from one sample in a study of cytomegalovirus exposure and HLA in healthy donors. Produced via immunoSEQ multiplex PCR; TCRdb's table is partial and in-frame only. The listing contains 85,000 or so clones. Sequenced material: PBMCs. The receptor source for this set is a woman aged 25 to 39 in good health and CMV-seronegative. CDR3s include the opening cysteine and the closing phenylalanine or tryptophan. A D gene is named only where the DNA matches it firmly.

J gene: TRBJ1-5
V gene: TRBV6-6
D gene: NA
CDR3 protein: CASSYRGSNQPQHF
CDR3 DNA: TGTGCCAGCAGTTACAGGGGCTCCAATCAGCCCCAGCATTTT

J gene: TRBJ2-3
V gene: TRBV4-2
D gene: NA
CDR3 protein: CASSQVGGTSTDTQYF
CDR3 DNA: TGTGCCAGCAGCCAAGTTGGCGGTACTAGCACAGATACGCAGTATTTT

J gene: TRBJ1-6
V gene: TRBV6-6
D gene: NA
CDR3 protein: CASQDSYNSHLHF
CDR3 DNA: TGTGCCAGCCAGGACTCCTATAATTCACACCTCCACTTT

J gene: TRBJ1-1
V gene: TRBV11-2
D gene: TRBD1
CDR3 protein: CASSLWETGGVTEAFF
CDR3 DNA: TGTGCCAGCAGCTTATGGGAGACAGGGGGAGTAACTGAAGCTTTCTTT

J gene: TRBJ1-2
V gene: TRBV5-8
D gene: NA
CDR3 protein: CASSSGTYGYTF
CDR3 DNA: TGTGCCAGCAGTTCCGGGACTTATGGCTACACCTTC

J gene: TRBJ2-2
V gene: TRBV7-9
D gene: TRBD2
CDR3 protein: CASSLGAGGNTGELFF
CDR3 DNA: TGTGCCAGCAGCTTAGGCGCGGGAGGGAACACCGGGGAGCTGTTTTTT

J gene: TRBJ2-1
V gene: TRBV7-8
D gene: TRBD2
CDR3 protein: CASSPRPVAGVYNEQFF
CDR3 DNA: TGTGCCAGCAGCCCCCGCCCAGTAGCGGGAGTGTACAATGAGCAGTTCTTC

J gene: TRBJ2-3
V gene: TRBV7-9
D gene: TRBD1
CDR3 protein: CASSFRTGTPDTQYF
CDR3 DNA: TGTGCCAGCAGCTTCCGGACAGGGACTCCAGATACGCAGTATTTT

J gene: TRBJ1-4
V gene: TRBV5-1
D gene: NA
CDR3 protein: CASSLTGQPNEKLFF
CDR3 DNA: TGCGCCAGCAGCTTAACAGGGCAGCCTAATGAAAAACTGTTTTTT

J gene: TRBJ2-7
V gene: TRBV6-5
D gene: TRBD1
CDR3 protein: CASGLGTGITYEQYF
CDR3 DNA: TGTGCCAGCGGGCTCGGGACAGGTATCACCTACGAGCAGTACTTC

J gene: TRBJ1-1
V gene: TRBV27
D gene: NA
CDR3 protein: CASSFNTGRNTEAFF
CDR3 DNA: TGTGCCAGCAGTTTCAATACAGGGCGAAACACTGAAGCTTTCTTT

J gene: TRBJ1-2
V gene: TRBV6-5
D gene: NA
CDR3 protein: CASSYSEGSDGYTF
CDR3 DNA: TGTGCCAGCAGTTACTCGGAGGGGTCGGATGGCTACACCTTC

J gene: TRBJ1-1
V gene: TRBV18
D gene: TRBD1
CDR3 protein: CASSRTGGGEAFF
CDR3 DNA: TGTGCCAGCTCACGGACAGGGGGCGGTGAAGCTTTCTTT

J gene: TRBJ2-1
V gene: TRBV2
D gene: TRBD2
CDR3 protein: CASSSSGRSSYNEQFF
CDR3 DNA: TGTGCCAGCAGTTCTAGCGGGCGTTCGTCCTACAATGAGCAGTTCTTC

J gene: TRBJ2-7
V gene: TRBV30
D gene: NA
CDR3 protein: CASRGGRGAYEQYF
CDR3 DNA: TGTGCCTCACGTGGAGGGCGGGGTGCCTACGAGCAGTACTTC

J gene: TRBJ2-5
V gene: TRBV7-8
D gene: TRBD2
CDR3 protein: CASSSGTSGGAGTQYF
CDR3 DNA: TGTGCCAGCAGCTCCGGGACTAGCGGTGGGGCCGGGACCCAGTACTTC

J gene: TRBJ2-7
V gene: TRBV18
D gene: TRBD1
CDR3 protein: CASSPLGTGGSYEQYF
CDR3 DNA: TGTGCCAGCTCACCACTGGGGACAGGGGGCTCCTACGAGCAGTACTTC

J gene: TRBJ1-1
V gene: TRBV7-9
D gene: NA
CDR3 protein: CASSPTRLGGGHTEAFF
CDR3 DNA: TGTGCCAGCAGCCCGACGCGACTCGGAGGCGGACACACTGAAGCTTTCTTT

J gene: TRBJ2-3
V gene: TRBV19
D gene: NA
CDR3 protein: CASANTGRSTDTQYF
CDR3 DNA: TGTGCCAGTGCAAATACAGGGCGGAGCACAGATACGCAGTATTTT